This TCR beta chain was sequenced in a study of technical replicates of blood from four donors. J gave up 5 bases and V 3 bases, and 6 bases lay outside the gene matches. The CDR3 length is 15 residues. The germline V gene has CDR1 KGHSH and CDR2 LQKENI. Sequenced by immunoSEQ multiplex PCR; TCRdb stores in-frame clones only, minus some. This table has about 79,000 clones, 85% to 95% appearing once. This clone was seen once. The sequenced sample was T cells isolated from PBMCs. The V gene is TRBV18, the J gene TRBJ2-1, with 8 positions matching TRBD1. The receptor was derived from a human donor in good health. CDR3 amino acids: CASSPPGQDNNEQFF. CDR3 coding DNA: TGTGCCAGCTCACCCCCGGGACAGGATAACAATGAGCAGTTCTTC.